The entry below describes one T cell receptor (beta chain). Antigen unknown. Losses at the gene ends were 5 bases for V and 6 bases for J; bases not matched to a gene: 5. CDR3 size: 15 residues. The germline CDR1 and CDR2 sequences are PRHDT and FYEKMQ (reference sequence). This entry is derived from a study of cytomegalovirus exposure and HLA in healthy donors. Overall study findings and caveats: Presence/absence results assume similar sequencing depth per donor, which may not hold. A list of 150 to 200 TCR beta chains associated with cytomegalovirus was given. By a later analysis, the bulk of CMV-associated TCR beta chains appeared HLA-restricted.

PCR primers comprised 60 Vbeta and 13 Jbeta primers. Authors' analysis steps: It was a later analysis that counted tens of millions of unique TCR beta chains, of which some 9.9 million were shared. Sequencing was performed with immunoSEQ multiplex PCR; in TCRdb, only in-frame clones are kept and a portion is missing. V and J calls and clone size are those listed in that table; D and trimming were worked out from the DNA. The sample lists roughly 230,000 clones; 80% to 95% were seen once. Sequenced material: PBMCs. The TCR was taken from a girl aged 2-9 years in good health and CMV-seronegative. The chain uses TRBV13 and TRBJ2-3, with 13 positions matching TRBD2. The CDR3 DNA is TGTGCCAGCAGCCCGGGGACTAGCGGGGCTGATACGCAGTATTTT. This translates into CASSPGTSGADTQYF. Full variable domain (outside the CDR3, taken from reference TRBV13 and TRBJ2-3): AAGVIQSPRHLIKEKRETATLKCYPIPRHDTVYWYQQGPGQDPQFLISFYEKMQSDKGSIPDRFSAQQFSDYHSELNMSSLELGDSALYFCASSPGTSGADTQYFGPGTRLTVL.